The rows below give T cell receptor beta chains drawn from one sample of a study of blood T cell repertoires in COVID-19. Libraries were prepared by immunoSEQ multiplex PCR; TCRdb keeps only in-frame clonotypes and omits some of them. This sample has 250,000 to 300,000 clones, with around 86% found just once. The sample comprised peripheral blood. These receptors all come from a man aged 50 to 60 with acute or convalescent COVID-19. Both conserved end residues are part of each CDR3. The order of the fields is V gene, clone size, J gene, D gene, CDR3 protein, CDR3 DNA. D genes are given only for firm matches. Clone size, where shown, is once, few, many, or a class for clones that have expanded.

>TRBV7-8|.|TRBJ2-1|.
CASSLVFGPPQYNEQFF
TGTGCCAGCAGCTTAGTATTTGGCCCTCCGCAGTACAATGAGCAGTTCTTC
>TRBV12-5|once|TRBJ1-2|.
CASGFLSPYGYTF
TGTGCTAGTGGTTTTCTATCCCCCTATGGCTACACCTTC
>TRBV27|.|TRBJ2-7|.
CASSLAMGLSYEQYF
TGTGCCAGCAGTCTCGCGATGGGACTCTCCTACGAGCAGTACTTC
>TRBV10-2|.|TRBJ1-2|TRBD1
CASSPDRDYGYTF
TGCGCCAGCAGTCCGGACAGGGACTATGGCTACACCTTC
>TRBV7-2|.|TRBJ2-5|TRBD2
CASSLDREGTQYF
TGTGCCAGCAGCTTAGATAGGGAGGGGACCCAGTACTTC
>TRBV11-1|once|TRBJ2-5|TRBD2
CASTPRGVGETQYF
TGTGCCAGCACCCCGCGGGGGGTAGGAGAGACCCAGTACTTC
>TRBV18|.|TRBJ1-2|TRBD1
CASSLPTGGYGYTF
TGTGCCAGCTCACTACCTACAGGGGGCTATGGCTACACCTTC
>TRBV7-3|.|TRBJ1-1|.
CASSPHHRVGTEAFF
TGTGCCAGCAGCCCCCACCACAGGGTGGGGACTGAAGCTTTCTTT
>TRBV7-9|.|TRBJ1-2|.
CASSLRGHGYTF
TGTGCCAGCAGCTTAAGGGGTCATGGCTACACCTTC
>TRBV19|medium-sized|TRBJ2-1|TRBD1
CASSIGAGGNEQFF
TGTGCCAGTAGTATCGGGGCAGGGGGCAATGAGCAGTTCTTC
>TRBV30|.|TRBJ1-2|.
CAWTQGNDGYTF
TGTGCCTGGACCCAGGGGAACGATGGCTACACCTTC
>TRBV3-1/TRBV3-2|.|TRBJ1-1|.
CASSQVRTEGSTEAFF
TGTGCCAGCAGCCAAGTGAGGACAGAGGGAAGCACTGAAGCTTTCTTT
>TRBV5-4|once|TRBJ2-7|TRBD1
CASSLGRQGAGEQYF
TGTGCCAGCAGCTTGGGGCGACAGGGGGCGGGTGAGCAGTACTTC
>TRBV18|.|TRBJ2-2|.
CASSPSGANTGELFF
TGTGCCAGCTCACCCTCAGGGGCCAACACCGGGGAGCTGTTTTTT
>TRBV10-3|.|TRBJ2-1|.
CAISPNGQSYNEQFF
TGTGCCATCAGCCCTAACGGACAGTCGTACAATGAGCAGTTCTTC
>TRBV5-6|few|TRBJ2-7|TRBD2
CASSLPGLAAAPYEQYF
TGTGCCAGCAGCCTCCCGGGACTAGCGGCGGCCCCCTACGAGCAGTACTTC
>TRBV6-5|.|TRBJ2-5|.
CASSYSIGGETQYF
TGTGCCAGCAGTTACTCGATAGGGGGAGAGACCCAGTACTTC
>TRBV5-1|.|TRBJ2-3|TRBD1
CASSPDRASTDTQYF
TGCGCCAGCAGCCCGGACAGGGCTAGCACAGATACGCAGTATTTT
>TRBV3-1/TRBV3-2|.|TRBJ2-5|TRBD2
CASSQTGTSGLLALGQYF
TGTGCCAGCAGCCAAACCGGGACTAGCGGTCTTTTGGCGCTTGGCCAGTACTTC
>TRBV14|.|TRBJ2-7|.
CASSPSYDSYEQYF
TGTGCCAGCAGCCCTTCCTACGACAGCTACGAGCAGTACTTC
>TRBV10-3|.|TRBJ2-3|TRBD2
CAISESTAGVDTQYF
TGTGCCATCAGTGAGTCGACAGCGGGGGTGGATACGCAGTATTTT
>TRBV20-1|.|TRBJ2-5|.
CSASGSETQYF
TGCAGTGCTAGTGGTAGTGAGACCCAGTACTTC
>TRBV4-1|.|TRBJ2-3|.
CASSQESILSNPDTQYF
TGCGCCAGCAGCCAGGAAAGCATACTATCGAACCCAGATACGCAGTATTTT
>TRBV5-1|.|TRBJ1-1|.
CASSPTGPSAAEAFF
TGCGCCAGCAGCCCCACAGGACCGTCAGCTGCTGAAGCTTTCTTT
>TRBV5-1|.|TRBJ2-3|TRBD2
CASSLSTSGGTTDTQYF
TGCGCCAGCAGCTTGTCGACTAGCGGGGGTACCACAGATACGCAGTATTTT